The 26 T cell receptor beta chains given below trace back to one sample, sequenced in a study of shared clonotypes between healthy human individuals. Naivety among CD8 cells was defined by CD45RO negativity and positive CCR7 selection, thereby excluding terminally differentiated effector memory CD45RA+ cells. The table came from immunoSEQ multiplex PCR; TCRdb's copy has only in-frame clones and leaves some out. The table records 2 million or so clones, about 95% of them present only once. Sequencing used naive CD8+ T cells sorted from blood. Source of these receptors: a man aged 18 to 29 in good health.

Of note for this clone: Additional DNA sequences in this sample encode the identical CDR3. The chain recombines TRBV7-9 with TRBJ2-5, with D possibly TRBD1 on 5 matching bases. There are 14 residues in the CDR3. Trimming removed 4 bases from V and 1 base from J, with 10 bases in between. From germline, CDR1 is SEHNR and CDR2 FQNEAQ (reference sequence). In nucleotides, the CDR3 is TGTGCCAGCAGCTCCCAGGGTGTCCAAGAGACCCAGTACTTC. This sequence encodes CASSSQGVQETQYF.

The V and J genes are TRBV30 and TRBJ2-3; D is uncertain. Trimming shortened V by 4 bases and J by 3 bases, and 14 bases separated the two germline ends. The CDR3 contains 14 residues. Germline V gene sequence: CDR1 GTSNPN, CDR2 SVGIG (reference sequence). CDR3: CAWNRQVTTDTQYF. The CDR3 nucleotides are TGTGCCTGGAATAGGCAGGTGACGACAGATACGCAGTATTTT.

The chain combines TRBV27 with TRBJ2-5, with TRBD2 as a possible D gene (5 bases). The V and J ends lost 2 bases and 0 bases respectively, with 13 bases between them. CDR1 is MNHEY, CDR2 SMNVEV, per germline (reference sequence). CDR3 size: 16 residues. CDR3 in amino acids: CASSLVPGMYQETQYF. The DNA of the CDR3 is TGTGCCAGCAGTTTAGTGCCGGGGATGTACCAAGAGACCCAGTACTTC.

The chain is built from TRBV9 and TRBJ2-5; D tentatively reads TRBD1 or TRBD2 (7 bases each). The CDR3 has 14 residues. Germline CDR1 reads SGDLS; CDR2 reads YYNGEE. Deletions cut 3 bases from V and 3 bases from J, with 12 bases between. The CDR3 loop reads CASSGSGTEETQYF. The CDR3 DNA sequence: TGTGCCAGCAGCGGCAGCGGGACAGAAGAGACCCAGTACTTC.

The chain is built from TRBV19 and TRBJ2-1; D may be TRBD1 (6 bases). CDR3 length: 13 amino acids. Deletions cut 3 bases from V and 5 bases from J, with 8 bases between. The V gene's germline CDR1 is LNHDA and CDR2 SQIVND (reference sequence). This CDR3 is CASSIGTNNEQFF. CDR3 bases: TGTGCCAGTAGTATCGGGACAAACAATGAGCAGTTCTTC.

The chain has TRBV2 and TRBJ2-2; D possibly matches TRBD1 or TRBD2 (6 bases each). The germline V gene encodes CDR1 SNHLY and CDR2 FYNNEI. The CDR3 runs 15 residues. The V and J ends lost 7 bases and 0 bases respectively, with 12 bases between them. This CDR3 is CASKGGPANTGELFF. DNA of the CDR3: TGTGCCAGCAAGGGGGGCCCCGCGAACACCGGGGAGCTGTTTTTT.

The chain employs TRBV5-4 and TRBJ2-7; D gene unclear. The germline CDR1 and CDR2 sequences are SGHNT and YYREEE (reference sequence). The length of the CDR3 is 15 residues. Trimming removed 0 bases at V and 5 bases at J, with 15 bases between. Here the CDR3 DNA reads TGTGCCAGCAGCTTGGTATTGTCACAAAGGGACGAGCAGTACTTC. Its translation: CASSLVLSQRDEQYF.

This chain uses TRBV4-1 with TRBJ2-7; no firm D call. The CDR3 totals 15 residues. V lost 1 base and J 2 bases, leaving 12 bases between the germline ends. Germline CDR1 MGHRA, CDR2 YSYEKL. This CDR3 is CASSQVVESPYEQYF. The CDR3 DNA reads TGCGCCAGCAGCCAAGTTGTCGAGTCCCCCTACGAGCAGTACTTC.

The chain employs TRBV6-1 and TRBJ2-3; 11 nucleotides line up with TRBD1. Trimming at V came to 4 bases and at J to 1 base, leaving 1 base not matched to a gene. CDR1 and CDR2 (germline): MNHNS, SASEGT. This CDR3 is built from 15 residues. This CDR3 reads CASSAGQGGTDTQYF. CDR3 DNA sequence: TGTGCCAGCAGTGCGGGACAGGGGGGCACAGATACGCAGTATTTT.

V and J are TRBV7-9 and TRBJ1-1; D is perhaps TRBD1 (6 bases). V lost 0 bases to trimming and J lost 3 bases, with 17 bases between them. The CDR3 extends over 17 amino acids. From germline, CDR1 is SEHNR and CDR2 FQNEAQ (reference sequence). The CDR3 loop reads CASSLARGGVADTEAFF. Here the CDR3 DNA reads TGTGCCAGCAGCTTAGCGCGAGGGGGGGTCGCTGACACTGAAGCTTTCTTT.

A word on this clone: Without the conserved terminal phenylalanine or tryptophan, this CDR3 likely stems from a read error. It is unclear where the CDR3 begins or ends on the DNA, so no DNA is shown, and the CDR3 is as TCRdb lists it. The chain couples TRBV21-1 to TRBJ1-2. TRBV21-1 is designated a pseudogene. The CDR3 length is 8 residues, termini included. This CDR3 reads CASHQKRR.

The CDR3 here is CASTPAGTEGSYEQYF. In DNA form, the CDR3 reads TGTGCCAGCACCCCCGCCGGGACTGAAGGCTCCTACGAGCAGTACTTC. The chain couples TRBV2 to TRBJ2-7, with a tentative D call TRBD2 (6 bases). Germline loops: CDR1 SNHLY, CDR2 FYNNEI. Trimming left V 7 bases short and J 0 bases short, with 19 bases between. CDR3 length: 16 residues.

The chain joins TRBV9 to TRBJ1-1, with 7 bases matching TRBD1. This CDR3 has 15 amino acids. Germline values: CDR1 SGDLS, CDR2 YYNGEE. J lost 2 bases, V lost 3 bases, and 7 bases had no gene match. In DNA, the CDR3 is TGTGCCAGCAGCGGGGAACAGGGGAGAAACACTGAAGCTTTCTTT. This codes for CASSGEQGRNTEAFF.

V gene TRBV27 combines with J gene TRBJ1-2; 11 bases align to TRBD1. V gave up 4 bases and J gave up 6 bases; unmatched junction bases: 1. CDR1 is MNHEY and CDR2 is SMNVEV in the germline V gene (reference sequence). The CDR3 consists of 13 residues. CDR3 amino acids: CASSSGQGDGYTF. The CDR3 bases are TGTGCCAGCAGTTCGGGACAGGGGGATGGCTACACCTTC.

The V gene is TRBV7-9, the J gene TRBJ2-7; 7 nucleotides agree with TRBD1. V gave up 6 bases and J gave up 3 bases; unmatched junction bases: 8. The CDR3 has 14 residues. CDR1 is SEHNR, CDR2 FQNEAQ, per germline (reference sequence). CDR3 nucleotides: TGTGCCAGCAGACCGGGACAGTCCAACTACGAGCAGTACTTC. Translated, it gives CASRPGQSNYEQYF.

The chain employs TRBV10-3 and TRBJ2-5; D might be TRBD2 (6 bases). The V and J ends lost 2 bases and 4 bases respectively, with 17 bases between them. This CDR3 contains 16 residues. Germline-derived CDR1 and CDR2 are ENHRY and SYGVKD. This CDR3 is CAISEPVLRGRETQYF. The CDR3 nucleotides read TGTGCCATCAGTGAGCCCGTCCTGCGGGGTCGAGAGACCCAGTACTTC.

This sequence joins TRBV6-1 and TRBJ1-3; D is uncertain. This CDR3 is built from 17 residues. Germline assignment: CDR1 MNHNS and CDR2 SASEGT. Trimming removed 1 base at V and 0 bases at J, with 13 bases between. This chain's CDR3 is CASSEDAVLSSGNTIYF. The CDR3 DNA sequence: TGTGCCAGCAGTGAAGACGCGGTCCTATCCTCTGGAAACACCATATATTTT.

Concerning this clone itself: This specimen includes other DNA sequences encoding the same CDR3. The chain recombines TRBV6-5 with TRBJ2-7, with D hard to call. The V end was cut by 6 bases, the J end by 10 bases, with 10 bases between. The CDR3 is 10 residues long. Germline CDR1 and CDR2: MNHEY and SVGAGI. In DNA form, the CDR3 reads TGTGCCAGCAGCTACCCCGAACAGTACTTC. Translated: CASSYPEQYF.

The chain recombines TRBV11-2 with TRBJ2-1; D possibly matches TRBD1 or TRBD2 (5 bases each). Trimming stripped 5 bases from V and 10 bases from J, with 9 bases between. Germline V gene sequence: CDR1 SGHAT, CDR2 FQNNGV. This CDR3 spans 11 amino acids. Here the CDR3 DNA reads TGTGCCAGCAGCCCCGAGGGGGAGCAGTTCTTC. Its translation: CASSPEGEQFF.

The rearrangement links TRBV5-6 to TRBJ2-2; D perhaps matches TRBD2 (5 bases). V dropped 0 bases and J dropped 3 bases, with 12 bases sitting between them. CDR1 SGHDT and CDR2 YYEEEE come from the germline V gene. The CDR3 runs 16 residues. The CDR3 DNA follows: TGTGCCAGCAGCTTGGACGGGATCCGGGACACCGGGGAGCTGTTTTTT. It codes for CASSLDGIRDTGELFF.

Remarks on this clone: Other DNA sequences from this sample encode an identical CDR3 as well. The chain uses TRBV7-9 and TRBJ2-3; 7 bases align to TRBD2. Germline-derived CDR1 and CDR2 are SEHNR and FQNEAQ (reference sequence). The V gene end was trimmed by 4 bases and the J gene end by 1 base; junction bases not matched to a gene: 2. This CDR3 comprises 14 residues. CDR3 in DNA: TGTGCCAGCAGCTGGGGAGGGGGCACAGATACGCAGTATTTT. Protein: CASSWGGGTDTQYF.

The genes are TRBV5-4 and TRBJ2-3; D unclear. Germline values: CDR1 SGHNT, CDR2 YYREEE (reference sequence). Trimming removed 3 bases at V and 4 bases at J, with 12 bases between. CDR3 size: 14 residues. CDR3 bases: TGTGCCAGCAGCTGGGCTCTGGTGGCAGATACGCAGTATTTT. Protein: CASSWALVADTQYF. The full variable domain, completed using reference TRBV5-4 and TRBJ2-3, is ETGVTQSPTHLIKTRGQQVTLRCSSQSGHNTVSWYQQALGQGPQFIFQYYREEENGRGNFPPRFSGLQFPNYSSELNVNALELDDSALYLCASSWALVADTQYFGPGTRLTVL.

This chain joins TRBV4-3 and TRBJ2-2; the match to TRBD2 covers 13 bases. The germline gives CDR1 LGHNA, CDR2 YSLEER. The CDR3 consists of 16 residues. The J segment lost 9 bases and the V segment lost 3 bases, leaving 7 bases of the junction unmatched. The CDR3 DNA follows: TGCGCCAGCAGCCATTCTAGGACTAGCGGGAGCAGGGAGCTGTTTTTT. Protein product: CASSHSRTSGSRELFF.

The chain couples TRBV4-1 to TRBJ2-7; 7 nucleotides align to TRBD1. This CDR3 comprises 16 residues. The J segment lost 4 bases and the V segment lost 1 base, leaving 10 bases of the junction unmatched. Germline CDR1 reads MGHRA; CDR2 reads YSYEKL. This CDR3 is CASSQVMTGSAYEQYF. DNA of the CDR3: TGCGCCAGCAGCCAAGTGATGACAGGGAGTGCGTACGAGCAGTACTTC.

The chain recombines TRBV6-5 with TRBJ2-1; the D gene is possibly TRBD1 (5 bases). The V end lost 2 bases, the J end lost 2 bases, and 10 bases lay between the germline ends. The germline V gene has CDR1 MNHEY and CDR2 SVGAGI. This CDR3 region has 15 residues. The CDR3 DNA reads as TGTGCCAGCAGTTACGGGGCCCCTCCCTACAATGAGCAGTTCTTC. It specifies CASSYGAPPYNEQFF.

DNA of the CDR3: TGCGCCAGCAGCCCAGTTCTTTCGGGACGGAACCGGGATGGCTACACCTTC. It specifies CASSPVLSGRNRDGYTF. This chain uses TRBV4-1 with TRBJ1-2; D is possibly TRBD1 (5 bases). Germline V CDR1 and CDR2: MGHRA, YSYEKL. V gave up 4 bases and J gave up 6 bases, with 24 bases separating them. There are 17 residues in the CDR3.